This T cell receptor (beta chain) originates from a study of blood T cell repertoires in COVID-19 (dated by TCRdb to 2020 to 2021). Concerning the study at large: Samples from collaborators originated in the United States, Italy and Spain and spanned both the acute and convalescent phases of COVID-19. The samples were drawn from the first 160 participants of the ongoing ImmuneRACE study and from some 1,300 subjects provided by 6 global collaborators. A de-identified subject ID, COVID-19 status, age in years and sex were almost always included in the sample metadata. Subjects who had been exposed to COVID-19, were actively infected with it, or had recovered from it provided the deeply sampled blood TCRbeta repertoires that made up the dataset. Where available, HLA class I and class II types were taken from metadata supplied by the sample provider and were not determined by assay-based typing. The repertoires were released in a freely available public database meant as a resource for research on the immune response to SARS-CoV-2. The material from the prospective study consisted of cDNA or gDNA derived from T cells, B-cell-depleted T cells, or PBMCs. Study-level results and caveats: The amount of clinical and demographic metadata varied by source and participant and was provided uncurated.

The collaborating institutions used their own protocols to collect whole blood in K2EDTA tubes. Collaborator samples were shipped for TCRbeta analysis as frozen whole blood, isolated PBMCs, or DNA extracted from either sample type. The CDR3 covers 16 residues, taking in both the cysteine and the phenylalanine. Here the CDR3 DNA is all that survives: 48 bases in frame from base 1. V gives up 3 bases and J gives up 7 bases, and the segment between their germline ends measures 21 bases. As encoded in the germline V gene, CDR1 is LGHNT while CDR2 is FRNRAP. TCRbeta CDR3 regions were amplified from genomic DNA by means of the immunoSEQ Assay, a bias-controlled multiplex PCR. Regarding the original processing steps: The number of nucleated cells in each sample was estimated from the amplification of reference gene primers within the assay. Sequence reads were collapsed and filtered to measure the absolute abundance of every unique TCRbeta CDR3 rearrangement. For each sample, productive Simpson clonality was calculated as the square root of Simpson's diversity index over productive rearrangements. TCRdb mirrors the immuneACCESS table, restricted to in-frame sequences. Some clones are absent from its copies; in checked studies, under half trace to an unresolved V gene, and the reason for the others is unknown. D and trimming were read from the DNA, whereas the V and J calls and clone size are those reported in that table. For this sample the table gives around 140,000 clones, of which 65% to 90% were detected only once. Together, the top ten hold about 10% of the sample.

Details on this clone: No cognate antigen has been identified for it. Base qualities are not recorded, but no much larger clone differs from it by a single base.

The receptor was isolated from a man between 60 and 75 years old with active or convalescent COVID-19. The sequenced sample consisted of peripheral blood. Here the chain combines TRBV12-5 and TRBJ1-2; TRBD1 might be the D gene, on 6 matching bases. The CDR3 loop reads CASGLPPGRQDVGYTF. The bases are TGTGCTAGTGGTTTACCTCCGGGACGACAGGACGTTGGCTACACCTTC.